A single TCR beta chain is shown here with its context. These data originate in a study of blood T cell repertoires in COVID-19. The wider study: The cDNA or gDNA used as material had been derived from T cells, B-cell-depleted T cells, or PBMCs.

In the original workflow: Amplification from reference gene primers served as the basis for estimated nucleated cell counts. Here immunoSEQ multiplex PCR was the method, and the copy in TCRdb shows in-frame clones only, minus some. The V and J calls and clone size come from that table; D and trimming were worked out from the DNA. The sample yields just over 60,000 clones, roughly 80% seen once. Trimming left V 4 bases short and J 3 bases short, with 11 bases between. The V gene's germline CDR1 is SGHDT and CDR2 YYEEEE. The CDR3 has 14 amino acids. The sequencing input was peripheral blood. This chain links TRBV5-6 with TRBJ1-5, with D unclear. The receptor comes from a woman older than 75 with active or convalescent COVID-19. The DNA for the CDR3 is TGTGCCAGCAGCCGTTATATAATCAATCAGCCCCAGCATTTT. Its protein is CASSRYIINQPQHF.